Listed here are 18 T cell receptor beta chains from one sample, sequenced in a study of Graves' ophthalmopathy and Graves' hyperthyroidism. Using RNA transcripts, the TCR beta CDR3 regions were amplified. First-round RT-PCR employed HTBI primers, with a second-round multiplex PCR after it. Each CDR3 protein gets one entry after TCRdb re-called the multiplex PCR reads with MiXCR. The data contain 580,000 or so distinct CDR3 sequences, 35% to 40% of them singletons. The sequenced material came from peripheral blood or thyroid tissue (not recorded which). The receptor set was obtained from an adult man with Graves' hyperthyroidism.

V gene TRBV29-1 combines with J gene TRBJ1-2; TRBD1 agrees at 9 bases. The CDR3 has 14 amino acids. Germline CDR1 SQVTM, CDR2 ANQGSEA. V shed 8 bases, J shed 4 bases, and the junction held 11 bases outside the gene matches. The CDR3 coding sequence is TGCAGCTTGGGACAGGGAATTTTGAGCTATGGCTACACCTTC. It is translated as CSLGQGILSYGYTF.

This clonotype was observed a handful of times. The J gene is TRBJ2-1, the V gene TRBV5-1; unclear D gene. The CDR3 is 14 residues long. In germline, CDR1 is SGHRS, CDR2 YFSETQ. V lost 0 bases and J 8 bases, leaving 12 bases between the germline ends. CDR3 sequence: CASSLASFRDEQFF. The CDR3 coding sequence is TGCGCCAGCAGCTTGGCCTCTTTCCGGGATGAGCAGTTCTTC.

The V call is TRBV10-3, the J call TRBJ2-7; D could derive from TRBD1 or TRBD2 (5 bases each). The J call may be faulty, since TRBJ2-4 better matches the DNA end. Germline V CDR1 and CDR2: ENHRY, SYGVKD. This CDR3 has 12 amino acids. CDR3 in amino acids: CASSRQGDIQYF. Here the CDR3 DNA reads TGTGCCAGCAGCCGCCAGGGAGACATTCAGTACTTC.

The chain is built from TRBV20-1 and TRBJ1-2; no definite D call. Trimming removed 6 bases at V and 7 bases at J, with 12 bases between. CDR3 size: 11 residues. CDR1 and CDR2 from the germline V gene are DFQATT and SNEGSKA (reference sequence). CDR3 coding DNA: TGCAGTGCAATACCGAGGGCTGGCTACACCTTC. Protein sequence: CSAIPRAGYTF.

In regard to this clonotype: A read error may be the cause here, since a much bigger clone is one base away. V is TRBV20-1 and J is TRBJ2-7, with TRBD1 as a possible D gene (6 bases). The CDR3 loop spans 14 amino acids. Germline values: CDR1 DFQATT, CDR2 SNEGSKA (reference sequence). Trimming removed 5 bases from V and 4 bases from J, with 18 bases in between. The DNA of the CDR3 is TGCAGTGCTGTTGATCGGGACAATCCTTACGAGCAGTACTTC. Translated: CSAVDRDNPYEQYF.

This clonotype appeared a few times. The V gene is TRBV5-4, the J gene TRBJ2-7, with 12 bases that match TRBD2. The V gene end was trimmed by 0 bases and the J gene end by 4 bases; junction bases not matched to a gene: 5. The CDR3 runs to 16 residues. Looked up from germline, CDR1 is SGHNT and CDR2 is YYREEE (reference sequence). The CDR3, as DNA: TGTGCCAGCAGCTTGGGACTAGCGGGGGAAGATTACGAGCAGTACTTC. It encodes CASSLGLAGEDYEQYF.

The chain combines TRBV7-9 with TRBJ2-7, with TRBD2 identical over 11 bases. Looked up from germline, CDR1 is SEHNR and CDR2 is FQNEAQ (reference sequence). The length of the CDR3 is 16 residues. The V gene end was trimmed by 4 bases and the J gene end by 0 bases; junction bases not matched to a gene: 5. The CDR3 loop reads CASSSVAGGSSYEQYF. The DNA of the CDR3 is TGTGCCAGCAGCTCCGTAGCGGGGGGGAGCTCCTACGAGCAGTACTTC.

This rearrangement joins TRBV24-1 to TRBJ2-3; 7 nucleotides line up with TRBD2. CDR1 is KGHDR and CDR2 is SFDVKD in the germline V gene. CDR3 length equals 16 residues. V shed 0 bases and J 0 bases; nucleotides not matched to a gene: 2. CDR3 in DNA: TGTGCCACCAGTGATTTGCAGCGGGGTAGCACAGATACGCAGTATTTT. Its translation: CATSDLQRGSTDTQYF.

Turning to this clonotype: It may be a read error: a sequence one base away is much more abundant. The V call is TRBV2, the J call TRBJ2-3; D is unresolved. This CDR3 is 12 amino acids long. The germline gives CDR1 SNHLY, CDR2 FYNNEI. The CDR3 region is CACSPETYTQYF. The DNA of the CDR3 is TGTGCCTGCAGTCCCGAAACCTATACGCAGTATTTT.

Comments on this clonotype: A much bigger clone sits one base away, suggesting this may be a read error. This chain links TRBV24-1 with TRBJ2-2; a weak D match, TRBD1 (5 bases). This CDR3 has 13 amino acids. V lost 10 bases and J 7 bases, leaving 15 bases between the germline ends. CDR1 KGHDR and CDR2 SFDVKD come from the germline V gene. The CDR3: CATRAGSNGELFF. CDR3 sequence (DNA): TGTGCCACTAGGGCAGGGTCAAACGGGGAGCTGTTTTTT.

This clonotype appeared a few times. The V and J genes are TRBV24-1 and TRBJ2-3; 9 bases are shared with TRBD2. J lost 6 bases, V lost 1 base, and 7 bases had no gene match. Per the germline V gene, CDR1 is KGHDR and CDR2 is SFDVKD. This CDR3 is 16 amino acids long. The DNA for the CDR3 is TGTGCCACCAGTGATTTCCGGGCTAGCGGGATCGATACGCAGTATTTT. Protein: CATSDFRASGIDTQYF.

CDR3 sequence: CASSDPSGTGNGYTF. The CDR3 nucleotides are TGTGCCAGTAGTGACCCGAGCGGGACAGGGAACGGCTACACCTTC. The rearrangement uses TRBV19 and TRBJ1-2; 9 bases are shared with TRBD1. The CDR3 sequence is 15 residues long. Germline V gene data show CDR1 as LNHDA and CDR2 as SQIVND (reference sequence). With 5 bases clipped from V and 8 bases from J, the junction kept 12 bases outside the gene matches.

This clonotype appeared once. Since a much larger clone is just one base distant, this may be a read error. The V gene is TRBV5-1, the J gene TRBJ1-2; 8 bases match TRBD1. The length of the CDR3 is 15 residues. The germline V gene encodes CDR1 SGHRS and CDR2 YFSETQ. Unmatched junction bases numbered 9, after V lost 4 bases and J lost 4 bases. In DNA, the CDR3 is TGCGCCAGCAGCCTCCGGACAGGGACTGGCTATGGCTACACCTTC. Translated: CASSLRTGTGYGYTF.

V is TRBV5-5 and J is TRBJ1-2, with TRBD1 matching 8 bases. Germline CDR1 and CDR2: SGHKS and YYEKEE (reference sequence). V shed 8 bases and J 4 bases; nucleotides not matched to a gene: 13. This CDR3 region has 15 residues. CDR3 nucleotides: TGTGCCAGTAGTCCCAGACAGGGGCGTCTCTATGGCTACACCTTC. Translation: CASSPRQGRLYGYTF.

This clonotype was seen many times. The junction departs from the called germline gene at one end, perhaps through a read error. CDR3 amino acids: CASSLDRGNSPLHF. In DNA, the CDR3 is TGCGCCAGCAGCTTGGACAGGGGTAATTCACCCCTCCACTTT. The chain employs TRBV7-9 and TRBJ1-6, with 9 nucleotides matching TRBD1. CDR1 is SEHNR and CDR2 is FQNEAQ in the germline V gene (reference sequence). CDR3 length: 14 amino acids.

In this sample, this clonotype turned up a few times. The chain uses TRBV29-1 and TRBJ1-4, with 9 nucleotides matching TRBD1. After removal of 8 bases from V and 6 bases from J, the junction contained 7 bases not matched to a gene. The CDR3 is made up of 13 amino acids. Germline values: CDR1 SQVTM, CDR2 ANQGSEA. This CDR3 is CSTRTGDYEKLFF. The CDR3 region has the DNA TGCAGCACCAGGACAGGGGATTATGAAAAACTGTTTTTT.

V is TRBV20-1 and J is TRBJ1-1, with D maybe TRBD1 (5 bases). CDR1 is DFQATT and CDR2 is SNEGSKA in the germline V gene (reference sequence). The CDR3 length is 15 residues. V was clipped by 3 bases and J by 5 bases, with 19 bases between them. The CDR3 sequence is CSASPGTAVGTEAFF. CDR3 bases: TGCAGTGCTAGCCCCGGGACGGCAGTCGGGACTGAAGCTTTCTTT.

The CDR3 DNA reads as TGCAGTGCTAGAGATCCTAGAGACGGGTTCGTGAACAATTCACCCCTCCACTTT. This encodes CSARDPRDGFVNNSPLHF. The rearrangement uses TRBV20-1 and TRBJ1-6; D gene unclear. With 0 bases removed from V and 7 bases from J, the gap between germline ends came to 22 bases. This CDR3 has 18 amino acids. Per germline, CDR1 DFQATT and CDR2 SNEGSKA (reference sequence).